This note documents a single T cell receptor (beta chain) sequence. The table came from immunoSEQ multiplex PCR; TCRdb's copy has only in-frame clones and leaves some out. Among about 320,000 clones listed, around 90% were seen once. CDR3 length: 15 amino acids. Germline assignment: CDR1 LGHNA and CDR2 YSLEER. V was cut by 1 base and J by 5 bases, with 11 bases left in between. This specimen comes from a study of shared clonotypes between healthy human individuals. This chain connects TRBV4-3 to TRBJ1-4; the D is unclear. This sequence was found in a man between 18 and 29 years old in good health. Sequencing used memory CD8+ T cells sorted from blood. Noted subset: CD45RO+ cells pooled with CCR7-negative TemRA cells. The CDR3 is CASSQAAPRNEKLFF. The CDR3 nucleotides read TGCGCCAGCAGCCAAGCGGCCCCGAGGAATGAAAAACTGTTTTTT.